This TCR beta chain was obtained from a study of T cell responses to AZD1222 COVID-19 vaccine. Whole-study findings and limits: Baseline seropositivity characterized only six AZD1222 recipients. Most donors were white British and more were female, and clonal diversity was possibly underestimated. Every sample of the repertoires postdated the peak T cell response. Two doses of AZD1222 preceded a rise in Spike-specific TCR breadth and depth.

Germline V gene lookup returns CDR1 DFQATT and CDR2 SNEGSKA (reference sequence). The ends were cut back, 6 bases at V and 12 bases at J, with 15 bases in the middle. There are 11 residues in the CDR3. Only in-frame clones appear in the TCRdb table, and some are missing; sequencing was by immunoSEQ multiplex PCR. The table includes about 42,000 clones, more than 70% detected once. As regards this clone: What it binds is not known.

The rearrangement joins TRBV20-1 to TRBJ2-1, with D tentatively TRBD1 (5 bases). The clonotype was recovered from an adult who received the AZD1222 COVID-19 vaccine. The specimen was peripheral blood, collected 28 days after the second AZD1222 dose. The CDR3 here is CSARAGRAQFF. DNA for the CDR3: TGCAGTGCGCGAGCTGGCAGGGCGCAGTTCTTC.